The table lists the clone carrying this TCR beta chain with a few counts. MiXCR was run by TCRdb on the RT-PCR reads, yielding one entry per CDR3 protein. The table shows about 680,000 distinct CDR3 sequences, with 14% occurring only once. The CDR3 loop spans 15 amino acids. V was clipped by 0 bases and J by 6 bases; unmatched bases: 8. Germline CDR1 and CDR2: DFQATT and SNEGSKA (reference sequence). Input material: memory CD4+ T cells from blood. V and J are TRBV20-1 and TRBJ2-1; 7 nucleotides agree with TRBD2. This clonotype originated in a female donor in good health, serving as a healthy control. The CDR3 DNA is TGCAGTGCTAGAGATAGTGCGGGAGTTAGCAATGAGCAGTTCTTC. Protein: CSARDSAGVSNEQFF.